This T cell receptor beta chain was recorded in a study of CD8 T cells in Susac syndrome. In germline, CDR1 is SGHAT, CDR2 FQNNGV. The CDR3 runs to 16 residues. V lost 0 bases and J 3 bases, leaving 15 bases between the germline ends. Reverse transcription used about 0.45 to 1 ug RNA and random hexamers. Multiplex PCR with immunoSEQ amplified the TCR beta CDR3 across 54 Vbeta and 13 Jbeta. TCRdb reprocessed the immunoSEQ multiplex PCR reads via MiXCR and lists one record per CDR3 protein. The sample yields about 60,000 distinct CDR3 sequences, 94% seen once. TCR beta from blood CD8+ and CD4+ T cells was sequenced. The multiple sclerosis controls consisted of treatment-naive patients with relapsing-remitting disease, either stable or active.

This clonotype originated in a human donor with multiple sclerosis. This chain joins TRBV11-2 and TRBJ2-7; maybe TRBD2 (8 bases). The specimen was CD8+ T cells from PBMCs. In DNA, the CDR3 is TGTGCCAGCAGCTTAGAGGTTAGCGGGACAGACTACGAGCAGTACTTC. Protein sequence: CASSLEVSGTDYEQYF.